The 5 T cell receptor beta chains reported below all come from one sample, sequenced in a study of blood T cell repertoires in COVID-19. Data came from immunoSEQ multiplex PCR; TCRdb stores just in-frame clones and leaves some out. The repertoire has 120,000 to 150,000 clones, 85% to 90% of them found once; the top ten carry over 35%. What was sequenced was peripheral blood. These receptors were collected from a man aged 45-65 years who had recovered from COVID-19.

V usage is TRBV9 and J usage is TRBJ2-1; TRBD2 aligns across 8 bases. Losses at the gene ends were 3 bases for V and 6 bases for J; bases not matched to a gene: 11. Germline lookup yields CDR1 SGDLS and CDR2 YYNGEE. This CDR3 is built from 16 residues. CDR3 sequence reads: CASSAMLAGPSNEQFF. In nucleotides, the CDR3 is TGTGCCAGCAGCGCCATGCTAGCGGGCCCTTCCAATGAGCAGTTCTTC.

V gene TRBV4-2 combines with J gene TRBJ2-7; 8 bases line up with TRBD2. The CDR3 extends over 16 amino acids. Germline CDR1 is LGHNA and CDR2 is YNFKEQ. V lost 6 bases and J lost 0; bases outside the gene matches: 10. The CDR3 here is CASSPRVAGYSYEQYF. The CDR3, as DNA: TGTGCCAGCAGTCCCCGGGTAGCGGGGTACTCCTACGAGCAGTACTTC.

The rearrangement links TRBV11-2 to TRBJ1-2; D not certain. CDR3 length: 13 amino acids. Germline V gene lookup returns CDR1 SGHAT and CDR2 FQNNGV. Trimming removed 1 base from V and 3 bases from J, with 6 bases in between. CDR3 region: CASSLGEHYGYTF. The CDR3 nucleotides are TGTGCCAGCAGCTTAGGCGAGCACTATGGCTACACCTTC.

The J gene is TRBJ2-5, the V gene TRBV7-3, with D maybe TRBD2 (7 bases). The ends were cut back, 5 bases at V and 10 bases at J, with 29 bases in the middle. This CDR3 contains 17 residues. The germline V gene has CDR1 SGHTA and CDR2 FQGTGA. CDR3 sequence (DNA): TGTGCCAGCAGCCCCTGGGGGGGGCGCCCAGGTCATGGAGACCAGTACTTC. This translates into CASSPWGGRPGHGDQYF.

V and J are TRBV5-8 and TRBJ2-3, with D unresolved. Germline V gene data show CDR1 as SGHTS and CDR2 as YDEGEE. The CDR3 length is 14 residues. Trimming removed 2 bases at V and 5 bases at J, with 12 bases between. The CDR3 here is CASSFRQARDTQYF. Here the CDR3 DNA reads TGTGCCAGCAGCTTCCGACAAGCCAGAGATACGCAGTATTTT.